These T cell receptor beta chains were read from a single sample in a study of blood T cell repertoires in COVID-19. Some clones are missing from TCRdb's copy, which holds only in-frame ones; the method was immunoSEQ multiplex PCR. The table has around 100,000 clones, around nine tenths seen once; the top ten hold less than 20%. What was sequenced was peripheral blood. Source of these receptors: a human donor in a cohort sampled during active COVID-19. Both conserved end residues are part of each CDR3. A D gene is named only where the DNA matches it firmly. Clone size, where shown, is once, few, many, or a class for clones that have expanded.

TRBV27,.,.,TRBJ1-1,CATKLDQGRAFF,TGTGCCACCAAGTTGGACCAGGGGCGAGCTTTCTTT
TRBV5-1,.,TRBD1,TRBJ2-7,CASSWDREESEQYF,TGCGCCAGCAGCTGGGACAGGGAAGAGAGCGAGCAGTACTTC
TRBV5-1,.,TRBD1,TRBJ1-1,CASSWGQGNTEAFF,TGCGCCAGCAGCTGGGGACAGGGAAACACTGAAGCTTTCTTT
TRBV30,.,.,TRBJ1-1,CAWSVRRFTEAFF,TGTGCCTGGAGTGTACGGCGGTTCACTGAAGCTTTCTTT
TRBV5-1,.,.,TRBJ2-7,CASSPDNSYEQYF,TGCGCCAGCAGCCCGGACAACTCCTACGAGCAGTACTTC
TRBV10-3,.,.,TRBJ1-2,CAISEGHVGYTF,TGTGCCATCAGCGAGGGCCACGTTGGCTACACCTTC
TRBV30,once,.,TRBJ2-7,CAWSVGLYEQYF,TGTGCCTGGAGCGTGGGCCTCTACGAGCAGTACTTC
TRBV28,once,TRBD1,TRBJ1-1,CASSLVQGATEAFF,TGTGCCAGCAGCCTCGTCCAGGGGGCGACTGAAGCTTTCTTT
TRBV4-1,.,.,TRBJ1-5,CASSQEGVTDNQPQHF,TGCGCCAGCAGCCAAGAAGGAGTGACAGATAATCAGCCCCAGCATTTT
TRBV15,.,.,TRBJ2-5,CATSVGVRETQYF,TGTGCCACCAGCGTAGGGGTTCGGGAGACCCAGTACTTC
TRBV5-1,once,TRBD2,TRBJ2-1,CASSSTGGSYNEQFF,TGCGCCAGCAGCTCGACGGGGGGGTCCTACAATGAGCAGTTCTTC
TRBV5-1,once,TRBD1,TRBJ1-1,CASSSGQGGTEAFF,TGCGCCAGCAGCTCAGGACAGGGAGGCACTGAAGCTTTCTTT
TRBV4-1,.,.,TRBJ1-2,CASSQGSRTNYGYTF,TGCGCCAGCAGCCAAGGTTCCAGAACTAACTATGGCTACACCTTC
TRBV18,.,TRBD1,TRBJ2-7,CASSFPGQSYEQYF,TGTGCCAGCTCATTCCCGGGACAGTCCTACGAGCAGTACTTC
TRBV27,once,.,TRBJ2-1,CASSVGGSYNEQFF,TGTGCCAGCTCTGTGGGAGGCTCCTACAATGAGCAGTTCTTC
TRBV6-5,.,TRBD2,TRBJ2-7,CASRTSGRAEQYF,TGTGCCAGCAGGACTAGCGGGAGGGCCGAGCAGTACTTC
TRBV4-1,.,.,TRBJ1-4,CASSQGSGTTTNEKLFF,TGCGCCAGCAGCCAAGGCTCCGGGACAACAACTAATGAAAAACTGTTTTTT